This T cell receptor beta chain appears in the sequencing data of a study of OX40 agonist ivuxolimab in advanced cancers. The table came from immunoSEQ multiplex PCR; TCRdb's copy has only in-frame clones and leaves some out. Of about 30,000 clones listed, approximately 90% are singletons. CDR1 and CDR2 (germline): LNHNV, YYDKDF (reference sequence). The CDR3 consists of 14 residues. Trimming shortened V by 8 bases and J by 1 base, and 12 bases separated the two germline ends. Cycle 7 day 1, cycle 4 day 1, and baseline were the timepoints at which blood was sampled. This sequence was found in an adult with an advanced solid tumor such as melanoma, head and neck, liver or kidney cancer. The V gene is TRBV15, the J gene TRBJ2-1, with a weak D call TRBD2 (6 bases). Specimen: CD4+ or CD8+ T cells sorted from blood, collected in a trial of the OX40 agonist ivuxolimab. CDR3 bases: TGTGCCACCGAGCCGGGAGCGTCCTACAATGAGCAGTTCTTC. Encoded protein: CATEPGASYNEQFF.